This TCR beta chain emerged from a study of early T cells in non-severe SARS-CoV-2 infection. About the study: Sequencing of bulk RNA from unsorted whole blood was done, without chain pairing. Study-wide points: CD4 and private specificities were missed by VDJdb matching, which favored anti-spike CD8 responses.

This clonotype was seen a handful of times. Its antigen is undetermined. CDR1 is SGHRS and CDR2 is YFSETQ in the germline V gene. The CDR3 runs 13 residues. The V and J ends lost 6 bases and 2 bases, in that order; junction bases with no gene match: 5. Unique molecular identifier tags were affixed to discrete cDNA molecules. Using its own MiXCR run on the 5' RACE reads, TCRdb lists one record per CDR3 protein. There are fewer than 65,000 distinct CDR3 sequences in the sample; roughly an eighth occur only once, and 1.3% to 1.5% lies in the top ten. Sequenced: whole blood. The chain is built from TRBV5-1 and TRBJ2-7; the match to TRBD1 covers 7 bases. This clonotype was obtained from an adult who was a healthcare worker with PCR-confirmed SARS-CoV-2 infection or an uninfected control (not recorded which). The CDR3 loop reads CASTRGHTYEQYF. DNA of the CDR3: TGCGCCAGCACGAGGGGGCACACCTACGAGCAGTACTTC.